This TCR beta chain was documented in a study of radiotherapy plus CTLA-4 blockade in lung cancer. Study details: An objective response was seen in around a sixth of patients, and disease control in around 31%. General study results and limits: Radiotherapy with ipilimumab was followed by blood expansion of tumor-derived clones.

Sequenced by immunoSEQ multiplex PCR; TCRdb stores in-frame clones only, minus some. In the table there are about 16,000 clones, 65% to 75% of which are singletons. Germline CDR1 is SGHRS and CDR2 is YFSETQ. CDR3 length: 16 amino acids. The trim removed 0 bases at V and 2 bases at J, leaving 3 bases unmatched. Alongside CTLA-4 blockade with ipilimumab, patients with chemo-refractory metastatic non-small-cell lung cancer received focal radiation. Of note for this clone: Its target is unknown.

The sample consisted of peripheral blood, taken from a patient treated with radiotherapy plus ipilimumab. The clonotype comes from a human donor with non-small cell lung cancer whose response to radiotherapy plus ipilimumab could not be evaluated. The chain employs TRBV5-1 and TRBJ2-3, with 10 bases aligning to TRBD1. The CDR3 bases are TGCGCCAGCAGCTTGGGGACAGGGGGAATCACAGATACGCAGTATTTT. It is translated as CASSLGTGGITDTQYF.